A single sample gave rise to the 9 T cell receptor beta chains below, sequenced in a study of shared clonotypes between healthy human individuals. Sequenced by immunoSEQ multiplex PCR; TCRdb stores in-frame clones only, minus some. The sample includes 2 million to 2.5 million clones, 95% of them seen just once. The sample comprised naive CD4+ T cells sorted from blood. Subset defined: CD45RA+ positively selected. Receptors were obtained from a man younger than 35 in good health.

This chain uses TRBV5-1 with TRBJ1-2; D is uncertain. Trimming stripped 4 bases from V and 4 bases from J, with 5 bases between. Germline values: CDR1 SGHRS, CDR2 YFSETQ. The CDR3 covers 11 residues. DNA for the CDR3: TGCGCCAGCAGCGACCTCTATGGCTACACCTTC. This codes for CASSDLYGYTF. Variable domain in full (rest from reference TRBV5-1 and TRBJ1-2): KAGVTQTPRYLIKTRGQQVTLSCSPISGHRSVSWYQQTPGQGLQFLFEYFSETQRNKGNFPGRFSGRQFSNSRSEMNVSTLELGDSALYLCASSDLYGYTFGSGTRLTVV.

Details on this clone: A much larger clonotype is one base distant, so this may be a read error. The chain has TRBV5-4 and TRBJ2-7; maybe TRBD1 (6 bases). CDR1 and CDR2 (germline): SGHNT, YYREEE (reference sequence). The CDR3 extends over 14 amino acids. V was pared by 6 bases and J by 2 bases, with 15 bases between. This CDR3 reads CASITQGPTYEQYF. As DNA, the CDR3 is TGTGCCAGCATCACACAGGGCCCCACCTACGAGCAGTACTTC.

V and J are TRBV7-9 and TRBJ1-4; D call uncertain. Germline V gene data show CDR1 as SEHNR and CDR2 as FQNEAQ (reference sequence). The CDR3 spans 13 residues. Between the trimmed V and J ends, which lost 7 bases and 0 bases, there was a span of 6 bases. CDR3 sequence (DNA): TGTGCCAGCACGGCGTCAACTAATGAAAAACTGTTTTTT. Translating gives CASTASTNEKLFF.

This chain joins TRBV2 and TRBJ1-4; 8 bases agree with TRBD1. Per the germline V gene, CDR1 is SNHLY and CDR2 is FYNNEI. Germline trimming cut 6 bases from V and 6 bases from J; bases unmatched to any gene: 6. The CDR3 consists of 14 residues. The DNA of the CDR3 is TGTGCCAGCAGACGGACAGGGTTTGATGAAAAACTGTTTTTT. Translating it yields CASRRTGFDEKLFF.

The CDR3 region is CASSLATSRGDTQYF. CDR3 coding DNA: TGTGCCAGCAGCTTAGCAACCTCCCGAGGAGATACGCAGTATTTT. The rearrangement links TRBV11-2 to TRBJ2-3, with D unresolved. The CDR3 has 15 residues. V shed 1 base and J shed 5 bases, with 13 bases lying between them. Germline values: CDR1 SGHAT, CDR2 FQNNGV. The complete variable domain, with remaining parts taken from reference TRBV11-2 and TRBJ2-3, reads EAGVAQSPRYKIIEKRQSVAFWCNPISGHATLYWYQQILGQGPKLLIQFQNNGVVDDSQLPKDRFSAERLKGVDSTLKIQPAKLEDSAVYLCASSLATSRGDTQYFGPGTRLTVL.

The CDR3 spells CASSQDSSGLFDSGNTIYF. In DNA form, the CDR3 reads TGCGCCAGCAGCCAAGACTCTTCGGGACTTTTCGACTCTGGAAACACCATATATTTT. The chain couples TRBV4-1 to TRBJ1-3, with D maybe TRBD1 (5 bases). The germline gives CDR1 MGHRA, CDR2 YSYEKL. This CDR3 contains 19 residues. The V gene lost 0 bases and the J gene lost 0 bases, with 18 bases spanning the gap.

The rearrangement joins TRBV28 to TRBJ1-5; 7 bases agree with TRBD1. Trimming took 5 bases from V and 4 from J; bases not matched to a gene: 5. This CDR3 region has 14 residues. Germline CDR1 and CDR2: MDHEN and SYDVKM. The CDR3 loop is CASSPGQANQPQHF. DNA for the CDR3: TGTGCCAGCAGTCCCGGACAGGCGAATCAGCCCCAGCATTTT.

V gene TRBV5-4 combines with J gene TRBJ2-7, with D unresolved. CDR1 and CDR2 (germline): SGHNT, YYREEE (reference sequence). The CDR3 sequence is 15 residues long. The ends were cut back, 3 bases at V and 0 bases at J, with 13 bases in the middle. The CDR3 nucleotides are TGTGCCAGCAGCTCGCCCGGGCGGAGCTCCTACGAGCAGTACTTC. Translated, it gives CASSSPGRSSYEQYF.

The rearrangement links TRBV2 to TRBJ2-5; D uncertain. V was pared by 2 bases and J by 3 bases, with 22 bases between. This CDR3 has 18 residues. Germline CDR1 SNHLY, CDR2 FYNNEI. CDR3 nucleotide sequence: TGTGCCAGCAGTGAACCCGCCGCCATCCGGCCAGCAAAAGAGACCCAGTACTTC. This translates into CASSEPAAIRPAKETQYF.